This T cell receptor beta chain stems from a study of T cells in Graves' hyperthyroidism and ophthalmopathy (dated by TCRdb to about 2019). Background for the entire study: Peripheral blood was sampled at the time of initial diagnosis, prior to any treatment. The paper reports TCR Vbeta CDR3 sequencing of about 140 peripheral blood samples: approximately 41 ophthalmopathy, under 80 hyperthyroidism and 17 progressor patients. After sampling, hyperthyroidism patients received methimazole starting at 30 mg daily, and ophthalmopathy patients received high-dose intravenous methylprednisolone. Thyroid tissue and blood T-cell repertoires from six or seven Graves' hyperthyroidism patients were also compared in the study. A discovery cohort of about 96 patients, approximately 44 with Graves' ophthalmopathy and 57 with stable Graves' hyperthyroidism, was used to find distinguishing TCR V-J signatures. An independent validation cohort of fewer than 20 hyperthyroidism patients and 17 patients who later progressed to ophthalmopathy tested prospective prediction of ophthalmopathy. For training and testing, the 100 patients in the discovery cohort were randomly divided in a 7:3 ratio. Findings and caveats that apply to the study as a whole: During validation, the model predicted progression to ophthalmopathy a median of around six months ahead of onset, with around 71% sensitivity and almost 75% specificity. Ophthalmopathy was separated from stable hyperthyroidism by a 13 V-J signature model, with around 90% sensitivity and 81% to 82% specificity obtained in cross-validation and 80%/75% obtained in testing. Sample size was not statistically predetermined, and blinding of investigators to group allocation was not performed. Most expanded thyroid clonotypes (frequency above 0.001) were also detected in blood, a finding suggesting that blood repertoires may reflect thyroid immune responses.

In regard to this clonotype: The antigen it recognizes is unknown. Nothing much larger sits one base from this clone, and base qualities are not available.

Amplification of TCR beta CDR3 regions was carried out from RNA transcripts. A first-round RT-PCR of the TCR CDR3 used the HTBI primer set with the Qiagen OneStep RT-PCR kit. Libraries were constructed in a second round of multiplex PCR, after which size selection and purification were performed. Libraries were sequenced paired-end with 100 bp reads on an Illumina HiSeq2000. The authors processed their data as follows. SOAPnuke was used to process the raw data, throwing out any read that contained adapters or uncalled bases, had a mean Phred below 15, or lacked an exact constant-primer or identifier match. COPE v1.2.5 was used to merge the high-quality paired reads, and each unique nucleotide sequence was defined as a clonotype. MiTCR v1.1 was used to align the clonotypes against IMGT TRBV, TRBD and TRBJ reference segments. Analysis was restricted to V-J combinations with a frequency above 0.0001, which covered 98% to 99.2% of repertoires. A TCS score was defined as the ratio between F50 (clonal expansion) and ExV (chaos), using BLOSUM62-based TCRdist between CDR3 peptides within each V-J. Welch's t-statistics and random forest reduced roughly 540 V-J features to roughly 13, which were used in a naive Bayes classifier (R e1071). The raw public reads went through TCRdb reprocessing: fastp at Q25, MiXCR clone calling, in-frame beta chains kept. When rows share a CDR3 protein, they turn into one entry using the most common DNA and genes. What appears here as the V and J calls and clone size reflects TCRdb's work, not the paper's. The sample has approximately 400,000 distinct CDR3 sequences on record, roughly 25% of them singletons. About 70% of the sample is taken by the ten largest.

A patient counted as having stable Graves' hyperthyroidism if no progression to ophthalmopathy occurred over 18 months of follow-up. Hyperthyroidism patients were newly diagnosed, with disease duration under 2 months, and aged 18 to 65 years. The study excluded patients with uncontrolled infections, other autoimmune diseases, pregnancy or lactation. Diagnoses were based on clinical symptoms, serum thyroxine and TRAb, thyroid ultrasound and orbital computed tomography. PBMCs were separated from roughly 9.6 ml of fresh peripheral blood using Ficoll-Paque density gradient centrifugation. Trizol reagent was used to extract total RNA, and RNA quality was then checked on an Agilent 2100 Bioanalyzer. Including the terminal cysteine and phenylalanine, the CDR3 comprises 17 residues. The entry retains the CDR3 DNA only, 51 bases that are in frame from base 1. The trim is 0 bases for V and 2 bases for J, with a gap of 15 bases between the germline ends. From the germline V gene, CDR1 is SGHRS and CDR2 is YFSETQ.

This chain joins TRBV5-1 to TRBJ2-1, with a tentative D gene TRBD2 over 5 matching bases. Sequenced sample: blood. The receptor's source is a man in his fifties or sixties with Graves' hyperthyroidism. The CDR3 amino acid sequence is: CASSLAGALGPYNEQFF. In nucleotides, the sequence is TGCGCCAGCAGCTTGGCCGGAGCACTAGGGCCCTACAATGAGCAGTTCTTC.